The rows below give T cell receptor beta chains drawn from one sample of a study of cytotoxic CD8 clonotypes in ibrutinib-treated CLL. The protocol was immunoSEQ multiplex PCR, while the TCRdb copy is restricted to in-frame clones and leaves out a portion. The sample has 140,000 to 150,000 clones; around 76% are singletons. The sequencing used PBMCs, collected after 24 months of ibrutinib treatment. These receptor sequences come from a human donor with chronic lymphocytic leukemia. Both conserved end residues are part of each CDR3. Fields, in order: J gene, D gene, clone size, V gene, CDR3 length, CDR3 DNA, CDR3 protein. A D gene is named only where the DNA matches it firmly. Clone size is shown for a subset of rows, as once, few, many or a class of expanded clone.

j_call: TRBJ2-1; d_call: .; clone_size: .; v_call: TRBV5-1; cdr3_length: 14; cdr3_nt: TGCGCCAGCAGCTCCGGGATAAGGGACAATGAGCAGTTCTTC; cdr3_aa: CASSSGIRDNEQFF
j_call: TRBJ2-3; d_call: TRBD2; clone_size: once; v_call: TRBV5-6; cdr3_length: 16; cdr3_nt: TGTGCCAGCAGCCCCGACACTAGCGGGAGCACAGATACGCAGTATTTT; cdr3_aa: CASSPDTSGSTDTQYF
j_call: TRBJ1-1; d_call: .; clone_size: .; v_call: TRBV4-1; cdr3_length: 11; cdr3_nt: TGCGCCAGCAGCGGGTTAACTGAAGCTTTCTTT; cdr3_aa: CASSGLTEAFF
j_call: TRBJ2-1; d_call: .; clone_size: .; v_call: TRBV21-1; cdr3_length: 16; cdr3_nt: TGTGCCAGCAGCGGGACTAGCGGGAGCTCCTACAATGAGCAGTTCTTC; cdr3_aa: CASSGTSGSSYNEQFF
j_call: TRBJ2-2; d_call: .; clone_size: .; v_call: TRBV19; cdr3_length: 12; cdr3_nt: TGTGCCAGTAGTATCAGGACCGGGGAGCTGTTTTTT; cdr3_aa: CASSIRTGELFF
j_call: TRBJ2-7; d_call: TRBD2; clone_size: .; v_call: TRBV6-1; cdr3_length: 15; cdr3_nt: TGTGCCAGCCCCTCGGGCGGGACTAGCCCCTACGAGCAGTACTTC; cdr3_aa: CASPSGGTSPYEQYF
j_call: TRBJ2-5; d_call: TRBD2; clone_size: .; v_call: TRBV28; cdr3_length: 16; cdr3_nt: TGTGCCAGCAGTTTGCTGGGTGCGTCCGGGGGGGGGACCCAGTACTTC; cdr3_aa: CASSLLGASGGGTQYF
j_call: TRBJ2-1; d_call: .; clone_size: .; v_call: TRBV9; cdr3_length: 15; cdr3_nt: TGTGCCAGCAGCCCCCACGCCGGACGTGGGAATGAGCAGTTCTTC; cdr3_aa: CASSPHAGRGNEQFF
j_call: TRBJ1-5; d_call: .; clone_size: few; v_call: TRBV28; cdr3_length: 12; cdr3_nt: TGTGCCAGCACCATTGTGGCTCAGCCCCAGCATTTT; cdr3_aa: CASTIVAQPQHF
j_call: TRBJ2-7; d_call: .; clone_size: .; v_call: TRBV7-9; cdr3_length: 15; cdr3_nt: TGTGCCAGCAGCCCCGGACAGGAGGGGTGGGACGAGCAGTACTTC; cdr3_aa: CASSPGQEGWDEQYF
j_call: TRBJ2-2; d_call: .; clone_size: few; v_call: TRBV7-2; cdr3_length: 18; cdr3_nt: TGTGCCAGCACCTCACGAGGAAAACAGGGAAGGAGCACCGGGGAGCTGTTTTTT; cdr3_aa: CASTSRGKQGRSTGELFF
j_call: TRBJ1-4; d_call: .; clone_size: once; v_call: TRBV10-3; cdr3_length: 15; cdr3_nt: TGTGCCATCAGTGAGTCCGGGACGGATAATGAAAAACTGTTTTTT; cdr3_aa: CAISESGTDNEKLFF
j_call: TRBJ1-6; d_call: .; clone_size: .; v_call: TRBV10-3; cdr3_length: 15; cdr3_nt: TGTGCCATCAGTGCCCTGCCGGACAGCAATTCACCCCTCCACTTT; cdr3_aa: CAISALPDSNSPLHF
j_call: TRBJ2-7; d_call: .; clone_size: .; v_call: TRBV11-2; cdr3_length: 13; cdr3_nt: TGTGCCAGCAGCTTAGGGCAGCTCAACGAGCAGTACTTC; cdr3_aa: CASSLGQLNEQYF
j_call: TRBJ2-6; d_call: TRBD2; clone_size: .; v_call: TRBV18; cdr3_length: 18; cdr3_nt: TGTGCCAGCTCACACTATAGCGGGGTGAGCTCTGGGGCCAACGTCCTGACTTTC; cdr3_aa: CASSHYSGVSSGANVLTF
j_call: TRBJ1-2; d_call: .; clone_size: .; v_call: TRBV6-5; cdr3_length: 13; cdr3_nt: TGTGCCAGCAGTTACTCGGGGAGGTTCGGCTACACCTTC; cdr3_aa: CASSYSGRFGYTF
j_call: TRBJ1-3; d_call: TRBD1; clone_size: medium-sized; v_call: TRBV4-2; cdr3_length: 15; cdr3_nt: TGTGCCAGCAGCCCACAGGGGCCCTCTGGAAACACCATATATTTT; cdr3_aa: CASSPQGPSGNTIYF
j_call: TRBJ1-2; d_call: .; clone_size: .; v_call: TRBV7-2; cdr3_length: 14; cdr3_nt: TGTGCCAGCAGACCGGGGGGGGCTGCCACTGGCTACACCTTC; cdr3_aa: CASRPGGAATGYTF
j_call: TRBJ1-2; d_call: .; clone_size: .; v_call: TRBV4-3; cdr3_length: 14; cdr3_nt: TGCGCCAGCAGCCAAGATTTCATAGGGTTGGGCTACACCTTC; cdr3_aa: CASSQDFIGLGYTF
j_call: TRBJ1-1; d_call: TRBD1; clone_size: .; v_call: TRBV6-1; cdr3_length: 16; cdr3_nt: TGTGCCAGCAGTGATCCCCGGACAGGGTGGCGGGCTGAAGCTTTCTTT; cdr3_aa: CASSDPRTGWRAEAFF
j_call: TRBJ1-2; d_call: TRBD1; clone_size: .; v_call: TRBV28; cdr3_length: 15; cdr3_nt: TGTGCCAGCAGTTTGCAGGCCGGGACAGGTCCAACCTACACCTTC; cdr3_aa: CASSLQAGTGPTYTF
j_call: TRBJ2-5; d_call: .; clone_size: .; v_call: TRBV4-3; cdr3_length: 13; cdr3_nt: TGCGCCAGCAGCCTCCGGACCGGTGAGACCCAGTACTTC; cdr3_aa: CASSLRTGETQYF
j_call: TRBJ1-2; d_call: .; clone_size: .; v_call: TRBV11-2; cdr3_length: 13; cdr3_nt: TGTGCCAGCAGCCCCGGAGGAAGCTATGGCTACACCTTC; cdr3_aa: CASSPGGSYGYTF
j_call: TRBJ2-7; d_call: .; clone_size: .; v_call: TRBV15; cdr3_length: 17; cdr3_nt: TGTGCCACCAGCAGAGAGAGGGGGGCAGGGGCCCGCGAGGAGCAGTACTTC; cdr3_aa: CATSRERGAGAREEQYF
j_call: TRBJ2-3; d_call: .; clone_size: few; v_call: TRBV9; cdr3_length: 12; cdr3_nt: TGTGCCAGCAGCCTTGAGACAGATACGCAGTATTTT; cdr3_aa: CASSLETDTQYF